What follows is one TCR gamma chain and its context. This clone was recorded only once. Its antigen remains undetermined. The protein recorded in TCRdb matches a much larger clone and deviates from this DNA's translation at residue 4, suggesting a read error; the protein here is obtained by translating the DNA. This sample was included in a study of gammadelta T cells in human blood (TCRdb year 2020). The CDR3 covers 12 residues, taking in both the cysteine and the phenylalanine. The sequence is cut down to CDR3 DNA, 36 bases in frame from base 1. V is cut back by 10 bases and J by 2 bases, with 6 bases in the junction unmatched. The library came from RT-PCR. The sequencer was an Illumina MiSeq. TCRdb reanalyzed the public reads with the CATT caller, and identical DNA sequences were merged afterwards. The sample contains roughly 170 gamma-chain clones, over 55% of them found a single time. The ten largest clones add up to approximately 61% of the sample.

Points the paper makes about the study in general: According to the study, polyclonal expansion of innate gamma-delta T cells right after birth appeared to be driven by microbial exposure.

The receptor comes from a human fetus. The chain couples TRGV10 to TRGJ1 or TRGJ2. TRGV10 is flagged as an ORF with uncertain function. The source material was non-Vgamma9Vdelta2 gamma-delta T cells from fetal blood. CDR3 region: CAALDYYYKKLF. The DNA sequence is TGTGCTGCGTTGGATTATTATTATAAGAAACTCTTT.